The sequence of this T cell receptor beta chain was determined in a study of cytomegalovirus exposure and HLA in healthy donors (TCRdb year 2017). For the wider study: In an earlier analysis of approximately 500 of the donors, 250 to 300 Gb of sequence data and just under 120 million unique TCR beta sequences from 150 million to 200 million T cells were reported. The study profiled the T cell repertoires of hundreds of subjects by immunosequencing and related them to cytomegalovirus serostatus. In the later analysis, no new phenotypic data were used to find candidate immune exposures; instead, reliance was placed on TCR beta sequences and their occurrence across donors. Among some 400 genotyped donors of the cohort, an average of roughly 230,000 unique TCR beta nucleotide sequences was sequenced per donor, of which approximately 19% were non-productive. Every discovery cohort repertoire had been produced on one sequencing platform. Of the 300 to 500 genotyped donors, 81% were placed in the genetic ancestry cluster associated with self-reported Caucasian donors. Donor age, sex, ethnicity and CMV serostatus were compiled alongside the repertoire data. Along with the roughly 700-subject first cohort, a separate validation cohort of 120 different subjects was used. In an earlier analysis of several hundred of the donors, high-throughput TCR beta sequencing was used to judge whether each TCR beta V gene segment behaved as functional or pseudogenic. To study patterns of TCR occurrence, a later analysis re-analyzed previously published TCR beta repertoires from 650 to 750 donors and added high-resolution HLA genotyping. In a later genetic analysis, genome-wide SNP genotypes for about three fifths of the 666 donors were used, and that subset was treated as a discovery cohort. The number of donors typed differed by locus, with roughly 620-630 for A, B, C, DRB1 and DQB1, around 500 for DQA1, some 570 for DPA1, and 400 to 490 for DPB1. The aim of the study was to test whether cataloging public T cell receptors could identify signatures of past pathogen exposure. Around 330 gigabases of sequencing data and around 90 million unique TCR sequences made up an early release that covered some 640 HLA-typed donors. To predict cytomegalovirus infection status, the study brought together high-throughput TCR immunosequencing, statistical association of individual TCRs with disease status, and machine learning. HLA typing included class I and class II loci at four-digit resolution. About 5 DR-DQ haplotypes were handled as single units for association and clustering, since linkage in the cohort was strong.

CDR1 and CDR2 (ENHRY, SYGVKD) derive from the germline V gene. For this chain, trimming is 2 bases at the V end and 0 bases at the J end, and the number of junction bases without a gene match is 1. From its cysteine to its phenylalanine, the CDR3 spans 14 amino acids. Just the 42-base CDR3 DNA is kept, in frame starting at base 1. Preparation of the library involved the immunoSEQ multiplex PCR assay. For the multiplex PCR, a mixture combining 60 forward primers for TCR Vbeta segments and 13 reverse primers for TCR Jbeta segments was used. The CDR3 region of rearranged TCR beta genes was amplified from genomic DNA with a multiplex PCR assay. On the Illumina HiSeq System, the amplified TCR beta libraries were sequenced as 87-base-pair reads. Regarding the original processing steps: A later analysis tallied roughly 80 million unique TCR beta chains across the approximately 670 repertoires, and some 10 million of those chains were shared by two or more donors. To remove PCR and sequencing errors, raw reads were error-corrected and collapsed into unique sequences using a nearest-neighbor algorithm that merged closely related sequences. V, D and J gene segments were assigned by aligning CDR3 sequences to IMGT reference sequences. For a sequence to be retained, at least a six-nucleotide match to both a V gene segment and a J gene segment was required. Rearrangements were classified as productive when the CDR3 lacked stop codons and remained in frame with V and J, and all other rearrangements were classified as non-productive. Following IMGT convention, CDR3 was defined as the stretch from the second conserved V-encoded cysteine to the conserved J-encoded phenylalanine. In an earlier analysis of just under 600 of the donors, sequences lacking an unambiguous match to a single V gene segment were excluded. In an earlier analysis of some 590 of the donors, a V segment was called functional when productive rearrangements were above 56.7%, and segregating when the standard deviation between donors exceeded 5%. A statistical classification framework was developed to diagnose cytomegalovirus status using the catalog of TCR beta chain sequences. A later analysis assigned V and J genes by comparing TCR nucleotide sequences with IMGT/GENE-DB human TR gene sequences. In a later analysis, CDR3 sequences and most-parsimonious VDJ recombination scenarios were assigned using the TCRdist pipeline. A later analysis defined each TCR beta chain by its CDR3 amino acid sequence plus V-gene family, and excluded reads lacking a unique V-gene family. A later analysis removed 592 highly shared, low-generation-probability nucleotide sequences to deal with suspected cross-contamination and a sequencing artifact. In a later analysis, a clonal expansion index for each public chain was calculated from normalized within-repertoire ranks of inferred template counts. Generation probabilities in a later analysis came from a VDJ recombination model fitted to out-of-frame rearrangements, and those results were checked against IGoR. In a later analysis, TCR-TCR, TCR-HLA and TCR-CMV co-occurrence was scored with hypergeometric tests, and a repertoire-size bias correction was applied to TCR pairs. A later analysis estimated false discovery rates by permuting HLA or CMV assignments 20 times. In a later analysis, co-occurring TCRs were grouped with DBSCAN, and TCRdist sequence similarity was added when clustering was performed within HLA-allele-positive subsets. For co-occurrence clustering, repertoires with fewer than 30,000 or more than 120,000 public chains were excluded, along with five repertoires with anomalous nucleotide sharing. TCRdb took this table from immuneACCESS and kept in-frame rearrangements with V and J called. Such tables lack part of the clones; where checked against another copy, unresolved V genes explain under half of the gap, and the rest is unexplained. V, J and clone size derive from that table, while D and trimming were established from the DNA sequence. For this sample there are some 100,000 clones; roughly three quarters appear just once. The ten biggest clones cover approximately 12% of the sample.

Turning to this clone: Its cognate antigen has yet to be identified. No base-level quality is on record; no much larger clone is a single base apart.

The cohort comprised under 700 healthy bone marrow donors. At the time of sampling, every cohort member was nominally healthy, though immune exposures that went unrecorded were likely present. The donor was CMV seropositive and belonged to the group of 250 to 300 seropositive cohort members. A peripheral blood sample was provided by each donor, and peripheral blood mononuclear cells were used for TCR beta sequencing. Genomic DNA extraction from the blood cell samples was performed with the Qiagen DNeasy Blood Extraction Kit. General study outcomes and caveats: A few of the identified cytomegalovirus-associated TCR beta chains were confirmed in vitro to be specific for cytomegalovirus antigens. The study listed 150 to 200 TCR beta chains as associated with cytomegalovirus. According to the authors, the approach could potentially be generalized to other disease states and immunological phenotypes. An earlier analysis of approximately 570 of the donors showed that most TCR beta V segments appeared in productive rearrangements either about 87% or about 30% of the time, which broadly matched IMGT annotations. According to a later analysis, parvovirus B19, influenza, CMV and Epstein-Barr virus appeared linked to several top co-occurrence clusters. When HLA alleles, especially DR and DQ, strongly co-occurred, TCR associations were difficult to assign to individual alleles. A later analysis found that HLA-associated TCR beta chains were more clonally expanded and had lower generation probabilities than equally common non-associated chains. Roughly uniform sequencing depth across donors was assumed in presence/absence analyses, although this assumption may not hold. Because some donors lacked HLA typing at each locus, the association tests relied only on the typed subset. Linkage disequilibrium might explain the correlated functional status among segregating V segments, but an unknown experimental factor could not be excluded. A cluster of highly shared sequence variants was judged likely to represent a technical artifact of the sequencing pipeline. Some IMGT-functional V segments, including TRBV6-2 and TRBV6-3, could not be distinguished by the 87-base-pair reads and were therefore excluded. In a later analysis, TCR association rates were found to vary across HLA loci, with the most associated TCRs seen for DRB1 alleles and the fewest for HLA-C alleles. The cohort was sequenced for TCR beta chains only, and without alpha or paired-chain data the features that could be detected were limited. The only immune exposure information available for the cohort was CMV serostatus. Compared with the approximately 600-donor mean, donors in an Asian-associated ancestry cluster had fewer N-insertions in productive TCRs, according to a later genetic analysis. Because counts were too low, roughly 17 rarely observed V segments, including chromosome 9 orphons, were left out of the earlier analysis of about 500 of the donors. A later analysis found that most CMV-associated TCR beta chains appeared HLA-restricted, with HLA associations seemingly driven largely by CMV exposure. An association between a missense DCLRE1C variant and V-gene and J-gene trimming of TCR beta chains was found in a later genetic analysis and replicated in an independent cohort. A further reported finding was that TCR beta sequences accurately predicted the HLA-A and HLA-B alleles for most subjects in the first cohort. A later analysis associated about 17,000 TCR beta sequences with specific HLA alleles at a false discovery rate of 0.05. Cytomegalovirus status was reported to be diagnosed by the classifier with high specificity and sensitivity in both the original and validation cohorts. While some public TCRs were present in many individuals, most TCR sequences turned up only very rarely across donors.

The clonotype comes from a woman aged 40 to 50 in good health and CMV-seropositive. Sequencing was carried out using PBMCs. The sequence is built from TRBV10-3 and TRBJ2-7, with 7 bases in between that match TRBD1. The DNA sequence is as follows: TGTGCCATCAGTGAGGGACAGGCCTCCTACGAGCAGTACTTC. This encodes CAISEGQASYEQYF.